This entry describes one TCR beta chain. Its binding antigen is unknown. Within one base of it there is no much larger clone, and no base qualities were kept. Every donor was a healthy Caucasian. Library prep was done by 5' RACE. The listed sequencing device is Illumina HiSeq 2000. A universal primer binding site was added through template switching, and the final cDNA carried a unique molecular identifier so that TCR cDNA molecules could be counted accurately. Specific primers in the conserved constant-segment region were used to synthesize first-strand cDNA for TCR alpha and beta chains. To control for contamination, every cDNA library carried two barcodes: a SMART-Mk sample barcode plus Illumina barcodes. TruSeq adapter sequences and Illumina sample barcodes were added in two successive PCR steps. TCR alpha and beta cDNA libraries were sequenced on the Illumina HiSeq platform with custom primers. As for the authors' bioinformatics: MiGEC was used to process raw reads and extract unique molecular identifiers, and MiXCR was used to find CDR3 positions. For each individual, recombination models were inferred using an EM algorithm with the repgenHMM and IGoR tools. Shared clonotypes were analyzed with the tcR package in R, and sharing was normalized by the product of cloneset sizes. Out-of-frame nonproductive sequences were analyzed to study raw recombination free of thymic and clonal selection effects. TCRdb reprocessing: public reads trimmed at Q25 with fastp, clones called with MiXCR, in-frame beta chains kept. Each CDR3 protein appears once, grouped with its most common genes and DNA. The V and J calls follow TCRdb's processing rather than the paper's. The sample table contains 1.5 million or so distinct CDR3 sequences; only one count was recorded for less than 35% of them. The ten largest clones take up about 0.27% of the sample.

These data are taken from a study of identical twins listed by TCRdb under 2016. Background on the whole study: To test whether fetal clonotypes persist, this study deep-sequenced TCR alpha and beta repertoires from monozygotic twins, from unrelated adults of various ages, and from cord blood. To rule out contamination, the twin experiments were replicated at different times with different library preparation protocols.

The CDR3 has 17 amino acids, counting the end cysteine and phenylalanine. Left in the record is the CDR3 DNA by itself, 51 bases read in frame from the first base. According to the germline V gene (reference sequence), CDR1 reads LGHDT and CDR2 reads YNNKEL. After removal of 4 bases from V and 5 bases from J, the junction retains 14 bases not matched to a gene. Study-level results and caveats: Because the same donors could not be followed over many years, the conclusions depended on cross-sectional statistical analysis. Recombination models systematically underestimated out-of-frame TCR alpha sharing in monozygotic twins but agreed with sharing between unrelated individuals. Invariant T cells such as MAIT and iNKT could partly confound zero-insertion analyses, though diverse VJ usage argued against this for most clonotypes. Out-of-frame TCR alpha sequences shared between twins showed an excess of low generation-probability sequences compared with coincidental sharing between unrelated individuals. A weaker excess of twin sharing was found in beta out-of-frame sequences because the signal-to-noise ratio was lowered by fewer shared sequences. Fewer insertions were carried by abundant cord blood beta clonotypes, a similar but weaker trend appeared in young adult naive repertoires, and no such trend appeared in memory repertoires.

The sample was cord blood. Recombination linked TRBV3-1 to TRBJ2-1; the junction holds 7 bases that match TRBD2. This clonotype originated in a newborn girl in good health. The DNA is as follows: TGTGCCAGCAGCCCAAAGAGCAGGAGCGGGGCGAACAATGAGCAGTTCTTC. Its coded protein is CASSPKSRSGANNEQFF.